The present T cell receptor (beta chain) was sequenced within a study of T-cell memory formation after mild COVID-19. At the level of the study: TCR clusters were mostly donor specific.

General study results and limits: Researchers report contracting CD4+ clones mostly in CM and EM, with CD8+ clones in EMRA.

TCRdb called the 5' RACE reads again in MiXCR, with one record for every CDR3 protein. The sample lists about 210,000 distinct CDR3 sequences, around 27% occurring once. In the case of this clonotype: Its target is unknown.

The TCR was taken from an adult woman who had mild COVID-19 (a few samples of this study predate the infection). Cell type and time point are not known. Sequenced material: PBMCs or a T cell subset sorted from them (not recorded which).

The DNA for the CDR3 is TGTGCCAGCAGTGAGCACGCTCCGAACACTGAAGCTTTCTTT. It specifies CASSEHAPNTEAFF. This chain links TRBV6-1 with TRBJ1-1, with D unclear. Germline loops: CDR1 MNHNS, CDR2 SASEGT. The CDR3 spans 14 residues. V lost 3 bases and J 1 base, leaving 9 bases between the germline ends.